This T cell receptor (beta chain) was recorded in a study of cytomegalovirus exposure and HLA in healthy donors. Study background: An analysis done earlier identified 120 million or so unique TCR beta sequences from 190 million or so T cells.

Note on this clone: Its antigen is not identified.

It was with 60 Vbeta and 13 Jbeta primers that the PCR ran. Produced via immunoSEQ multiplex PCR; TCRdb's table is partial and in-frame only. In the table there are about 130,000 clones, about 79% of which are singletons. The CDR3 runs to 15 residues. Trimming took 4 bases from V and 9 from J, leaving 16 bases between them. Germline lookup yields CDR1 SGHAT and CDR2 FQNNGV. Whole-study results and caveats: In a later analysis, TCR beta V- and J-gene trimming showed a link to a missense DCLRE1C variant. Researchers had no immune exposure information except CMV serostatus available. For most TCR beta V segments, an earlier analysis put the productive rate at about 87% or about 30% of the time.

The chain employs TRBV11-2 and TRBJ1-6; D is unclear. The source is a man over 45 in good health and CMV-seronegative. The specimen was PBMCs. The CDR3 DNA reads TGTGCCAGCAGCTCCCACACGGGTTCGGGTTCACCCCTCCACTTT. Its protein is CASSSHTGSGSPLHF.